Below are 14 T cell receptor beta chains sequenced from a single sample in a study of T cell clonotyping in hematopoietic cell transplantation (dated by TCRdb to about 2021). Library creation used the immunoSEQ multiplex PCR assay. The source is immuneACCESS, and TCRdb retained only in-frame sequences with V and J called. Part of the clones is not carried over; for the studies checked, unresolved V genes explain less than half of this, and the remainder is unexplained. The sample records 35,000 to 45,000 clones, 80% to 90% of which are singletons. The top ten hold approximately 2% of the sample. The sequenced material came from peripheral blood mononuclear cells. The receptors come from a woman aged 40 to 55 in good health. Some clones in this sample may be carry-over from other donors' samples.

The rearrangement links TRBV11-2 to TRBJ2-5; TRBD2 might be the D (6 bases). V was pared by 5 bases and J by 5 bases, with 12 bases between. This CDR3 comprises 13 residues. Germline V gene data show CDR1 as SGHAT and CDR2 as FQNNGV. DNA for the CDR3: TGTGCCAGCAGCGTGACTAGAATCGAGACCCAGTACTTC. Protein product: CASSVTRIETQYF.

The chain joins TRBV11-3 to TRBJ2-7; the D gene could be TRBD1 or TRBD2 (5 bases each). Germline values: CDR1 SGHNT, CDR2 YENEEA. Trimming pared 5 bases from V and 2 bases from J, leaving 13 bases between. This CDR3 contains 14 residues. CDR3 amino acids: CASSRFGDPYEQYF. CDR3 DNA sequence: TGTGCCAGCAGCCGCTTCGGGGACCCCTACGAGCAGTACTTC.

J is TRBJ2-1 and V is TRBV7-3; TRBD2 aligns across 9 bases. The CDR3 has 14 amino acids. Trimming took 5 bases from V and 5 from J; bases not matched to a gene: 4. CDR1 and CDR2 (germline): SGHTA, FQGTGA. CDR3 protein: CASSLGTSHNEQFF. CDR3 DNA: TGTGCCAGCAGCCTCGGGACTAGCCACAATGAGCAGTTCTTC.

The rearrangement joins TRBV9 to TRBJ2-4; D is undetermined. The V gene lost 4 bases and the J gene lost 7 bases, with 15 bases spanning the gap. The CDR3 extends over 14 amino acids. The germline gives CDR1 SGDLS, CDR2 YYNGEE. The CDR3 is CASSPHHLGNIQYF. CDR3 DNA: TGTGCCAGCAGCCCCCACCACTTGGGGAACATTCAGTACTTC.

V usage is TRBV28 and J usage is TRBJ1-5; weak D call: TRBD1 (6 bases). Per the germline V gene, CDR1 is MDHEN and CDR2 is SYDVKM. Trimming shortened V by 8 bases and J by 2 bases, and 19 bases separated the two germline ends. The CDR3 has 16 amino acids. The CDR3 DNA reads as TGTGCCAGCTCAACGGGGGCACCCGAAGGCAATCAGCCCCAGCATTTT. Its translation: CASSTGAPEGNQPQHF.

V is TRBV28 and J is TRBJ1-5; 9 nucleotides match TRBD1. There are 14 residues in the CDR3. Trimming cost V 6 bases and J 5 bases; bases outside gene matches: 5. CDR1 and CDR2 from the germline V gene are MDHEN and SYDVKM. The CDR3 DNA sequence: TGTGCCAGCAGCCAGGGACAGGGTCATCAGCCCCAGCATTTT. Its translation: CASSQGQGHQPQHF.

J is TRBJ2-5 and V is TRBV5-4, with D unresolved. The CDR3 extends over 14 amino acids. Per germline, CDR1 SGHNT and CDR2 YYREEE (reference sequence). Trimming removed 0 bases from V and 6 bases from J, with 12 bases in between. The CDR3 region is CASSLGNLQQTQYF. The DNA of the CDR3 is TGTGCCAGCAGCTTGGGGAACCTCCAGCAGACCCAGTACTTC.

This clone was seen a few times. This chain uses TRBV27 with TRBJ2-1; 8 bases agree with TRBD2. The V segment lost 6 bases and the J segment 7 bases; nucleotides outside the gene matches: 8. This CDR3 has 14 residues. Germline V gene data show CDR1 as MNHEY and CDR2 as SMNVEV (reference sequence). CDR3 protein: CASRSGTSSNEQFF. For the CDR3, the DNA is TGTGCCAGCAGGTCCGGGACTAGTTCGAATGAGCAGTTCTTC.

The chain combines TRBV28 with TRBJ2-1; tentative D call: TRBD2 (6 bases). CDR1 and CDR2 (germline): MDHEN, SYDVKM. The ends were cut back, 3 bases at V and 11 bases at J, with 14 bases in the middle. The CDR3 extends over 13 amino acids. The CDR3 DNA follows: TGTGCCAGCAGTTTTGGTGGGAGGTTGCAGCAGTTCTTC. Its protein product is CASSFGGRLQQFF.

This clone has a single count. This chain connects TRBV6-5 to TRBJ1-2; D possibly corresponds to TRBD1 (5 bases). This CDR3 has 15 residues. CDR1 and CDR2 from the germline V gene are MNHEY and SVGAGI. Deletions cut 6 bases from V and 8 bases from J, with 22 bases between. CDR3 protein: CASSHRTGAVEGYTF. DNA for the CDR3: TGTGCCAGCAGCCACAGGACGGGAGCGGTGGAGGGCTACACCTTC.

The chain carries TRBV28 and TRBJ2-7; D is perhaps TRBD1 or TRBD2 (5 bases each). Trimming removed 5 bases at V and 2 bases at J, with 16 bases between. Germline CDR1 reads MDHEN; CDR2 reads SYDVKM. The CDR3 is 15 residues long. The CDR3 coding sequence is TGTGCCAGCAGTCGAGAACCGGGACGGGCCTACGAGCAGTACTTC. Its protein product is CASSREPGRAYEQYF.

The chain is built from TRBV4-2 and TRBJ1-2, with D tentatively TRBD1 (5 bases). Trimming cost V 5 bases and J 3 bases, with 13 bases left between them. Per germline, CDR1 LGHNA and CDR2 YNFKEQ. The CDR3 contains 14 residues. In nucleotides, the CDR3 is TGTGCCAGCAGCACCCGGGACGGTGACTATGGCTACACCTTC. It yields the protein CASSTRDGDYGYTF.

The chain uses TRBV2 and TRBJ1-5, with D tentatively TRBD1 (6 bases). The V end was cut by 7 bases, the J end by 2 bases, with 9 bases between. The CDR3 totals 13 residues. Germline assignment: CDR1 SNHLY and CDR2 FYNNEI. The CDR3 protein is CASKGGGNQPQHF. For the CDR3, the DNA is TGTGCCAGCAAGGGGGGTGGCAATCAGCCCCAGCATTTT.

J is TRBJ1-4 and V is TRBV28, with D perhaps TRBD1 (5 bases). Trimming removed 6 bases at V and 0 bases at J, with 17 bases between. The length of the CDR3 is 17 residues. Germline V gives CDR1 MDHEN, CDR2 SYDVKM. Here the CDR3 reads CASSPGTQVATNEKLFF. The CDR3 nucleotides are TGTGCCAGCAGCCCCGGGACCCAGGTCGCAACTAATGAAAAACTGTTTTTT.